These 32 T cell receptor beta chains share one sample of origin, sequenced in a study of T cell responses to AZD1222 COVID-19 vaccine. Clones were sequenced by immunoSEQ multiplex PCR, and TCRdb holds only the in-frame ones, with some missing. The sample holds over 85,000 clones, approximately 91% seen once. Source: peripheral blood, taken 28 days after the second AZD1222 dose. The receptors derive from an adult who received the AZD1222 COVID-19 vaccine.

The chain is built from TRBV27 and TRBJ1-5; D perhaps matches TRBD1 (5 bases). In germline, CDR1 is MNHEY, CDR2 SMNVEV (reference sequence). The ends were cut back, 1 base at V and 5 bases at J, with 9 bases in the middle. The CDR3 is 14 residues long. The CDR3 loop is CASSLWGGYQPQHF. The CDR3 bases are TGTGCCAGCAGTTTATGGGGCGGCTATCAGCCCCAGCATTTT.

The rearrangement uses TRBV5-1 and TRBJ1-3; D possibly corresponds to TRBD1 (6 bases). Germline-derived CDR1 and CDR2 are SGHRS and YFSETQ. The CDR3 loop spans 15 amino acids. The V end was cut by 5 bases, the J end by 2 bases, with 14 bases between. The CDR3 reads CASSHGDITGNTIYF. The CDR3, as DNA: TGCGCCAGCAGTCATGGGGACATAACTGGAAACACCATATATTTT.

The CDR3: CASSQGLAGETIAHEQYF. The CDR3 DNA reads as TGTGCCAGCAGCCAGGGACTAGCGGGAGAAACGATCGCCCACGAGCAGTACTTC. The chain employs TRBV3-1 (or the pseudogene TRBV3-2) and TRBJ2-7; 14 bases map to TRBD2. V shed 3 bases and J 5 bases; nucleotides not matched to a gene: 12. Per germline, CDR1 LGHDT and CDR2 YNNKEL (reference sequence). This CDR3 is built from 18 residues.

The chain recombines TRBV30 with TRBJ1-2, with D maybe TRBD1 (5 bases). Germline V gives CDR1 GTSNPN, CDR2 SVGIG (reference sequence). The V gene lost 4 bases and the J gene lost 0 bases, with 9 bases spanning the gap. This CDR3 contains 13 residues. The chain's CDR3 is CAWTRDPNYGYTF. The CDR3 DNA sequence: TGTGCCTGGACCAGGGACCCTAACTATGGCTACACCTTC.

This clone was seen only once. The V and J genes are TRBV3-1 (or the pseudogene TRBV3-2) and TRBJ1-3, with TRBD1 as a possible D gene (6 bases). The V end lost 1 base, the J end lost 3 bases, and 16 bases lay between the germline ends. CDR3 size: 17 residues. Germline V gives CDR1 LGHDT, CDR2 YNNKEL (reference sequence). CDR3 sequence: CASSQATGGTDGNTIYF. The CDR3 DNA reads TGTGCCAGCAGCCAAGCCACGGGGGGCACGGATGGAAACACCATATATTTT.

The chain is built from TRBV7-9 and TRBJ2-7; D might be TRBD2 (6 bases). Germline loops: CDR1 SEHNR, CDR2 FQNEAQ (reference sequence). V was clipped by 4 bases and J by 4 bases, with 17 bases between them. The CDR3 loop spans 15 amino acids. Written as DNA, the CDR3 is TGTGCCAGCAGCTCGTTCGGGACTCAGAATTACGAGCAGTACTTC. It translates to CASSSFGTQNYEQYF.

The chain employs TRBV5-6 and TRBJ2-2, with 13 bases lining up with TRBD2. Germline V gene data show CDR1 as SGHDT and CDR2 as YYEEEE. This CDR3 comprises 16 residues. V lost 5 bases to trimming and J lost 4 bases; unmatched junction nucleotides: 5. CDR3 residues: CASSPLAGGPTGELFF. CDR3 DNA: TGTGCCAGCAGTCCACTAGCGGGAGGGCCCACCGGGGAGCTGTTTTTT.

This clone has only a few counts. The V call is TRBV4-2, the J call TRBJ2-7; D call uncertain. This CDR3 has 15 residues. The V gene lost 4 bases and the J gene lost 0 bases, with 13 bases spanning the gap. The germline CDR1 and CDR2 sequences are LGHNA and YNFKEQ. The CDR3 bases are TGTGCCAGCAGCCCTCAAGACCACAGCTCCTACGAGCAGTACTTC. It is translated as CASSPQDHSSYEQYF.

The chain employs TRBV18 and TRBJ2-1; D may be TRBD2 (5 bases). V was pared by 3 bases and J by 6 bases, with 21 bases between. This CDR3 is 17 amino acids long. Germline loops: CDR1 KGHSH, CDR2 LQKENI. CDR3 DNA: TGTGCCAGCTCACCTTATAGTAGCGTCGCTGAATCCAATGAGCAGTTCTTC. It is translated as CASSPYSSVAESNEQFF.

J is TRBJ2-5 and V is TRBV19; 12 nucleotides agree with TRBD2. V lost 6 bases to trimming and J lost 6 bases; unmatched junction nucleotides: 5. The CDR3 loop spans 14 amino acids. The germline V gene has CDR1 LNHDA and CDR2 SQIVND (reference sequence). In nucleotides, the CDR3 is TGTGCCAGTAGGTCGACTAGCGGGAGACAGACCCAGTACTTC. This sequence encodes CASRSTSGRQTQYF.

The CDR3 loop reads CAIPSDRAPLLNTEAFF. CDR3 DNA sequence: TGCGCCATACCCTCGGACAGGGCCCCTTTGCTGAACACTGAAGCTTTCTTT. The V gene is TRBV10-1, the J gene TRBJ1-1; 8 nucleotides line up with TRBD1. This CDR3 spans 17 amino acids. The junction had 16 bases not matched to a gene; V was cut back by 10 bases and J by 0 bases. CDR1 is WNHNN, CDR2 SYGVQD, per germline (reference sequence).

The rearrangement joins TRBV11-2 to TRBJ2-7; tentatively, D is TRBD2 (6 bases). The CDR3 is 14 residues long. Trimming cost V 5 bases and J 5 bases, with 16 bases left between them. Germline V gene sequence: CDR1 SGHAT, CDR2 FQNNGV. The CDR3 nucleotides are TGTGCCAGCAGCGTACCCCGGGACTTCAACGAGCAGTACTTC. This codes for CASSVPRDFNEQYF. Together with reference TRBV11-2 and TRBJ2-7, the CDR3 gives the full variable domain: EAGVAQSPRYKIIEKRQSVAFWCNPISGHATLYWYQQILGQGPKLLIQFQNNGVVDDSQLPKDRFSAERLKGVDSTLKIQPAKLEDSAVYLCASSVPRDFNEQYFGPGTRLTVT.

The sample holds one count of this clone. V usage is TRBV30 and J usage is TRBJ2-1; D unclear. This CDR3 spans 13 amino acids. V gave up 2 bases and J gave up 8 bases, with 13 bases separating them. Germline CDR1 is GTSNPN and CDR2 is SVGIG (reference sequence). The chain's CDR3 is CAWSITWWDEQFF. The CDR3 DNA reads TGTGCCTGGAGTATAACTTGGTGGGATGAGCAGTTCTTC.

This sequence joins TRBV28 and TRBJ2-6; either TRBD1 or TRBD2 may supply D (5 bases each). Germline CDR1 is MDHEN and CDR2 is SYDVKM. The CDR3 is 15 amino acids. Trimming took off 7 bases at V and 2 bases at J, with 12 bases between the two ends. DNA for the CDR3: TGTGCCAGCAACTTTGGGGGAGCTGGGGCCAACGTCCTGACTTTC. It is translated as CASNFGGAGANVLTF.

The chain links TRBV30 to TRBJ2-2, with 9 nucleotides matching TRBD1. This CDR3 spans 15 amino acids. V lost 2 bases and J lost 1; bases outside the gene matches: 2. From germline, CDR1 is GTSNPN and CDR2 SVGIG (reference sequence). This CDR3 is CAWSSGQGNTGELFF. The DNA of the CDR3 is TGTGCCTGGAGTTCGGGACAGGGGAACACCGGGGAGCTGTTTTTT. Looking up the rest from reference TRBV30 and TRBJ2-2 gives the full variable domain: SQTIHQWPATLVQPVGSPLSLECTVEGTSNPNLYWYRQAAGRGLQLLFYSVGIGQISSEVPQNLSASRPQDRQFILSSKKLLLSDSGFYLCAWSSGQGNTGELFFGEGSRLTVL.

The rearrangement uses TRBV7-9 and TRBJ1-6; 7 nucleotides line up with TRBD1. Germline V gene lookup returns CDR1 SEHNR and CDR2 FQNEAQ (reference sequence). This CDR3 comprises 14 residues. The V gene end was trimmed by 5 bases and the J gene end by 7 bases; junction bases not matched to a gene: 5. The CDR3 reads CASSGGQENSPLHF. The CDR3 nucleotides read TGTGCCAGCAGCGGTGGACAGGAAAATTCACCCCTCCACTTT.

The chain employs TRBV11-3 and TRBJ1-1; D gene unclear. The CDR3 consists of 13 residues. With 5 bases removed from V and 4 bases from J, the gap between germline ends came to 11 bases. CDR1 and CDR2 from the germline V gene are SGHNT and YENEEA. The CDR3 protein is CASSATAVTEAFF. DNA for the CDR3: TGTGCCAGCAGCGCGACCGCGGTCACTGAAGCTTTCTTT.

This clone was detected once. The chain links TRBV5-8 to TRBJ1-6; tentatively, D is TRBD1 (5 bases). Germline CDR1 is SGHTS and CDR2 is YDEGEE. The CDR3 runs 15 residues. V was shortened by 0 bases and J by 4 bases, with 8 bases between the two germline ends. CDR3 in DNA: TGTGCCAGCAGCTTGGGACAGTATTATAATTCACCCCTCCACTTT. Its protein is CASSLGQYYNSPLHF.

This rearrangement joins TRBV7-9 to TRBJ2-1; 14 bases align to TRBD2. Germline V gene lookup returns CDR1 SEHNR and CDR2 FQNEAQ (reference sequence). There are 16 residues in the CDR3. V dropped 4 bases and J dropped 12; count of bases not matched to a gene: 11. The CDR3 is CASSSPLGLAGVRQFF. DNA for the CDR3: TGTGCCAGCAGCTCCCCTCTGGGACTAGCGGGAGTGAGGCAGTTCTTC.

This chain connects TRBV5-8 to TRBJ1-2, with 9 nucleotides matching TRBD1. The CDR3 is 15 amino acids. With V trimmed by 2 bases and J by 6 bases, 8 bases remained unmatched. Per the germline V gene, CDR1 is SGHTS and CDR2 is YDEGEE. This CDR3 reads CASSLTGDRAHGYTF. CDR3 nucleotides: TGTGCCAGCAGCTTAACCGGGGACAGGGCCCATGGCTACACCTTC.

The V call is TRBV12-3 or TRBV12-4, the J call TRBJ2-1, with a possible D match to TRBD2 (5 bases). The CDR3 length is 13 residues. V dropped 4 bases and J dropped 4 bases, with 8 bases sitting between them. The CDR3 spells CASSSPGYNEQFF. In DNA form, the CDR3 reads TGTGCCAGCAGTTCCCCGGGGTACAATGAGCAGTTCTTC.

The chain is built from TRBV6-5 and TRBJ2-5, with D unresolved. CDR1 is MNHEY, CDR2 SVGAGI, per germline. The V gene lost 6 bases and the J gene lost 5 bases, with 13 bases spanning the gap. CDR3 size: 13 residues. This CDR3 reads CASRVGGTETQYF. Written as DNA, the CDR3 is TGTGCCAGCAGGGTGGGTGGAACGGAGACCCAGTACTTC.

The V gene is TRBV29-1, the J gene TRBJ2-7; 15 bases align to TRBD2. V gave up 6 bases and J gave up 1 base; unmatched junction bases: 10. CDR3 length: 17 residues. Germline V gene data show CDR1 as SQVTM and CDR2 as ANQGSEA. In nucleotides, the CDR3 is TGCAGCGTGGGGGGACTAGCGGGAGGCTTGAGGTCCTACGAGCAGTACTTC. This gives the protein CSVGGLAGGLRSYEQYF.

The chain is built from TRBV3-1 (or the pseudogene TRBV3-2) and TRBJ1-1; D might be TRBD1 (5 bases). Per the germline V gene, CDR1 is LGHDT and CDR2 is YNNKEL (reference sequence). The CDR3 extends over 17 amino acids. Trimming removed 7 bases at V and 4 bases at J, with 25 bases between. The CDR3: CASTRNPSTVSSTEAFF. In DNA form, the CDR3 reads TGTGCCAGCACCCGAAATCCGTCGACAGTCTCCAGCACTGAAGCTTTCTTT.

The CDR3 DNA is TGTGCCAGTAGTATACAGGGACTCTCCGGACAGCCCCAGCATTTT. It yields the protein CASSIQGLSGQPQHF. The genes are TRBV19 and TRBJ1-5; D is perhaps TRBD1 (5 bases). CDR3 length equals 15 residues. The germline CDR1 and CDR2 sequences are LNHDA and SQIVND (reference sequence). Trimming pared 2 bases from V and 7 bases from J, leaving 15 bases between.

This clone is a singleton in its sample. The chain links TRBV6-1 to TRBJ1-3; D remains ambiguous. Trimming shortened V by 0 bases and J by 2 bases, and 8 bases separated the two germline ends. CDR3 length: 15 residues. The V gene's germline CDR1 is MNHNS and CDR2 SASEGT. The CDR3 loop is CASSEAYGAGNTIYF. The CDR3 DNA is TGTGCCAGCAGTGAAGCTTACGGGGCTGGAAACACCATATATTTT.

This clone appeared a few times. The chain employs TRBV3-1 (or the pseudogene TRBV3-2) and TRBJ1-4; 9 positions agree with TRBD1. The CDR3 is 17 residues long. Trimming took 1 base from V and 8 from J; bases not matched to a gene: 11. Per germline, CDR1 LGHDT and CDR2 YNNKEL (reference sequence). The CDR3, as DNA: TGTGCCAGCAGCCAAGTACTTCTAAGGACAGGGGCCGAAAAACTGTTTTTT. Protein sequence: CASSQVLLRTGAEKLFF.

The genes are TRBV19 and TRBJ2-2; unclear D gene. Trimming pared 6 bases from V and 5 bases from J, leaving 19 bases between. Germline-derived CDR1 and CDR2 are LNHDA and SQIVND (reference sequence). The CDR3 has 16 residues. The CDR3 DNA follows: TGTGCCAGTAGCCATTTCCGTCCGAGTGGGACCGGGGAGCTGTTTTTT. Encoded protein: CASSHFRPSGTGELFF.

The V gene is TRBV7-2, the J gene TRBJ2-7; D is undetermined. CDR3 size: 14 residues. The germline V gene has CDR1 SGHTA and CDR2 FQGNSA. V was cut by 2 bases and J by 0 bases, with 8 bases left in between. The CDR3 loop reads CASSLLLSSYEQYF. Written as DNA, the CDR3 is TGTGCCAGCAGCTTACTATTGAGCTCCTACGAGCAGTACTTC.

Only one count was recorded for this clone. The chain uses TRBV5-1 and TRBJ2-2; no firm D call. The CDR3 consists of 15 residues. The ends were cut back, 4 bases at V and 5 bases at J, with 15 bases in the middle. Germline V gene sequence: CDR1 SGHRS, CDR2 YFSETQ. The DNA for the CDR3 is TGCGCCAGCAGCCGAGACCAACCCAAAACCGGGGAGCTGTTTTTT. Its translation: CASSRDQPKTGELFF.

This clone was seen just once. Written as DNA, the CDR3 is TGTGCCAGTAGACCCGGGACAGGGGCCTCTGGAAACACCATATATTTT. Translated: CASRPGTGASGNTIYF. J is TRBJ1-3 and V is TRBV19; 10 nucleotides match TRBD1. The CDR3 has 16 amino acids. In germline, CDR1 is LNHDA, CDR2 SQIVND (reference sequence). The ends lost 6 bases at V and 0 bases at J; junction bases unmatched: 5.

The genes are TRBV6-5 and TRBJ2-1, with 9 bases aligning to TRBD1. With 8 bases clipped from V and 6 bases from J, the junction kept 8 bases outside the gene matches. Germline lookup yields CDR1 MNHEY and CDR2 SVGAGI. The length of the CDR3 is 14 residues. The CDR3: CASLRTGVLNEQFF. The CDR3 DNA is TGTGCCAGCCTCCGGACAGGGGTTCTCAATGAGCAGTTCTTC.